These 27 T cell receptor beta chains were sequenced from one sample in a study of T cells in Graves' hyperthyroidism and ophthalmopathy. Amplification targeted TCR beta CDR3 regions from RNA transcripts. The TCR CDR3 was amplified in a first-round RT-PCR using the HTBI primer set. TCRdb reprocessed the multiplex PCR reads with MiXCR, giving one entry per CDR3 protein. Among about half a million distinct CDR3 sequences, approximately 20% were seen once, and the ten largest hold about half. Sequencing was done on a sample of blood. All receptors derive from a man between 35 and 55 years old with Graves' ophthalmopathy.

This clonotype was detected a few times. The chain uses TRBV6-1 and TRBJ1-3; a possible D gene is TRBD1 (5 bases). V was pared by 3 bases and J by 4 bases, with 7 bases between. Germline V gene data show CDR1 as MNHNS and CDR2 as SASEGT. The CDR3 consists of 13 residues. CDR3 in DNA: TGTGCCAGCAGTGACAGGGTAGGAAACACCATATATTTT. Amino acid sequence: CASSDRVGNTIYF.

The chain is built from TRBV7-2 and TRBJ1-6; D perhaps matches TRBD1 (6 bases). Deletions cut 5 bases from V and 2 bases from J, with 7 bases between. Germline V gives CDR1 SGHTA, CDR2 FQGNSA. The length of the CDR3 is 14 residues. CDR3 residues: CASSNRAYNSPLHF. CDR3 DNA sequence: TGTGCCAGCAGCAACAGGGCCTATAATTCACCCCTCCACTTT.

This clonotype was counted a few times. The chain carries TRBV19 and TRBJ2-2; 10 nucleotides agree with TRBD1. J lost 13 bases, V lost 7 bases, and 9 bases had no gene match. The CDR3 covers 13 residues. The germline gives CDR1 LNHDA, CDR2 SQIVND (reference sequence). Here the CDR3 reads CASIGQGVGRLFF. Here the CDR3 DNA reads TGTGCCAGTATAGGACAGGGGGTGGGACGGCTGTTTTTT.

This clonotype came up a few times. The J gene is TRBJ2-7, the V gene TRBV13, with TRBD2 matching 7 bases. The CDR3 is 15 amino acids. Losses at the gene ends were 2 bases for V and 1 base for J; bases not matched to a gene: 5. Germline V gene data show CDR1 as PRHDT and CDR2 as FYEKMQ (reference sequence). CDR3 sequence: CASSLMRGKSYEQYF. The CDR3 coding sequence is TGTGCCAGCAGCTTAATGCGGGGGAAATCCTACGAGCAGTACTTC.

V is TRBV20-1 and J is TRBJ2-7; TRBD1 aligns across 7 bases. V trimming: 4 bases; J trimming: 5 bases; junction bases outside the gene matches: 8. CDR3 length equals 13 residues. The V gene's germline CDR1 is DFQATT and CDR2 SNEGSKA (reference sequence). For the CDR3, the DNA is TGCAGTGCTACCCCTTATGACAGGGACGAGCAGTACTTC. Translating gives CSATPYDRDEQYF.

This clonotype was found many times. The chain has TRBV6-2 or TRBV6-3 and TRBJ2-1; TRBD2 might be the D (6 bases). The CDR3 contains 13 residues. The germline CDR1 and CDR2 sequences are MNHEY and SVGEGT. V lost 7 bases, J lost 7 bases, and 14 bases lay in between. The CDR3 DNA reads as TGTGCCAGCAAGAGGAGCCGGGAGAATGAGCAGTTCTTC. Protein product: CASKRSRENEQFF.

Many counts were recorded for this clonotype. The chain employs TRBV20-1 and TRBJ2-7, with a possible D match to TRBD1 (5 bases). CDR3 length equals 12 residues. Per the germline V gene, CDR1 is DFQATT and CDR2 is SNEGSKA (reference sequence). V was trimmed by 1 base and J by 2 bases, leaving 6 bases between them. CDR3 region: CSARGTPYEQYF. CDR3 sequence (DNA): TGCAGTGCTAGAGGGACACCCTACGAGCAGTACTTC.

This clonotype was counted between two and nine times. The chain is built from TRBV20-1 and TRBJ2-1; 10 nucleotides line up with TRBD1. The J segment lost 10 bases and the V segment lost 6 bases, leaving 9 bases of the junction unmatched. This CDR3 is built from 13 residues. CDR1 is DFQATT, CDR2 SNEGSKA, per germline (reference sequence). The CDR3 region has the DNA TGCAGTGCCGACAGGGGGCCGGTCAACGAGCAGTTCTTC. This gives the protein CSADRGPVNEQFF.

This clonotype was found a few times. The chain couples TRBV6-1 to TRBJ2-1, with no clear D. Germline V gene lookup returns CDR1 MNHNS and CDR2 SASEGT. The length of the CDR3 is 15 residues. The V gene lost 1 base and the J gene lost 0 bases, with 7 bases spanning the gap. In DNA, the CDR3 is TGTGCCAGCAGTGAAGGCCGCCACTCCTACAATGAGCAGTTCTTC. Amino acid sequence: CASSEGRHSYNEQFF.

This clonotype was observed many times. The CDR3 sequence is CASSLGVGGRASDEQFF. CDR3 nucleotide sequence: TGTGCCAGCAGCTTAGGTGTAGGCGGGAGGGCCTCTGATGAGCAGTTCTTC. This chain links TRBV11-3 with TRBJ2-1; 9 nucleotides line up with TRBD2. The germline V gene encodes CDR1 SGHNT and CDR2 YENEEA. This CDR3 contains 17 residues. J gave up 8 bases and V 1 base, and 12 bases lay outside the gene matches.

Comments on this clonotype: Compared with germline, one end of the junction differs, possibly owing to a read error. The rearrangement joins TRBV27 to TRBJ1-2; unclear D gene. Germline CDR1 is MNHEY and CDR2 is SMNVEV (reference sequence). This CDR3 region has 16 residues. This CDR3 reads CVSSLRPQMKTRGYTF. The CDR3 DNA follows: TGTGTCAGCAGTTTAAGACCCCAGATGAAGACGCGAGGCTACACCTTC.

As concerns this clonotype: Given a much more abundant clone one base away, this may be a read error. This sequence joins TRBV6-1 and TRBJ2-5; 8 positions match TRBD1. There are 12 residues in the CDR3. CDR1 is MNHNS and CDR2 is SASEGT in the germline V gene. CDR3 residues: CVSTRGRETQYF. DNA of the CDR3: TGTGTCAGCACCAGGGGGCGGGAGACCCAGTACTTC.

The chain is built from TRBV27 and TRBJ2-3; D tentatively fits TRBD1 or TRBD2 (5 bases each). Trimming stripped 10 bases from V and 4 bases from J, with 12 bases between. Germline CDR1 is MNHEY and CDR2 is SMNVEV (reference sequence). CDR3 size: 12 residues. CDR3 in amino acids: CATNGASDTQYF. The CDR3 coding sequence is TGTGCCACTAACGGGGCCTCAGATACGCAGTATTTT.

This sequence joins TRBV3-1 and TRBJ2-6, with unresolved D. Germline V gene sequence: CDR1 LGHDT, CDR2 YNNKEL (reference sequence). Trimming pared 3 bases from V and 4 bases from J, leaving 13 bases between. The CDR3 runs to 16 residues. CDR3 sequence reads: CASSQDGFWGANVLTF. The CDR3 DNA follows: TGTGCCAGCAGCCAGGACGGGTTCTGGGGGGCCAACGTCCTGACTTTC. Using reference TRBV3-1 and TRBJ2-6 for the parts outside the CDR3, the full variable domain is DTAVSQTPKYLVTQMGNDKSIKCEQNLGHDTMYWYKQDSKKFLKIMFSYNNKELIINETVPNRFSPKSPDKAHLNLHINSLELGDSAVYFCASSQDGFWGANVLTFGAGSRLTVL.

This clonotype was seen many times. The gene calls are TRBV9 and TRBJ2-7; possibly TRBD1 or TRBD2 for D (5 bases each). Per the germline V gene, CDR1 is SGDLS and CDR2 is YYNGEE. Trimming stripped 4 bases from V and 2 bases from J, with 16 bases between. The CDR3 has 15 amino acids. CDR3 sequence: CASSPTGRAAYEQYF. The CDR3, as DNA: TGTGCCAGCAGCCCAACGGGACGGGCCGCCTACGAGCAGTACTTC. Complete variable domain (other parts from reference TRBV9 and TRBJ2-7): DSGVTQTPKHLITATGQRVTLRCSPRSGDLSVYWYQQSLDQGLQFLIQYYNGEERAKGNILERFSAQQFPDLHSELNLSSLELGDSALYFCASSPTGRAAYEQYFGPGTRLTVT.

This clonotype was seen many times. The chain uses TRBV28 and TRBJ1-5; weak D call: TRBD1 (5 bases). Germline CDR1 reads MDHEN; CDR2 reads SYDVKM. Trimming left V 6 bases short and J 7 bases short, with 19 bases between. The CDR3 has 15 residues. The CDR3 sequence: CASRPREGWVQPQHF. Here the CDR3 DNA reads TGTGCCAGCAGACCCCGGGAGGGGTGGGTGCAGCCCCAGCATTTT.

This clonotype was seen repeatedly, ten times or more. The chain recombines TRBV27 with TRBJ2-7; D possibly corresponds to TRBD2 (5 bases). Trimming removed 7 bases from V and 2 bases from J, with 9 bases in between. The germline CDR1 and CDR2 sequences are MNHEY and SMNVEV (reference sequence). This CDR3 has 12 residues. CDR3 bases: TGTGCCAGCATATCCGGGACCTACGAGCAGTACTTC. Protein product: CASISGTYEQYF.

This clonotype was seen repeatedly, ten times or more. This sequence joins TRBV28 and TRBJ2-7; the D gene is possibly TRBD1 (6 bases). The CDR3 contains 16 residues. The V end lost 5 bases, the J end lost 0 bases, and 17 bases lay between the germline ends. Germline V gene sequence: CDR1 MDHEN, CDR2 SYDVKM. The CDR3 loop is CASSPTYRQVSYEQYF. The CDR3 nucleotides read TGTGCCAGCAGTCCGACCTATCGACAGGTCTCCTACGAGCAGTACTTC.

The J gene is TRBJ2-1, the V gene TRBV4-3; D is unclear. With 4 bases removed from V and 6 bases from J, the gap between germline ends came to 16 bases. CDR3 length: 15 residues. The germline V gene encodes CDR1 LGHNA and CDR2 YSLEER. The CDR3 coding sequence is TGCGCCAGCAGCCGAGCCCGCCGGGCCCTCAATGAGCAGTTCTTC. The encoded protein is CASSRARRALNEQFF.

The chain has TRBV6-1 and TRBJ2-1; tentative D call: TRBD2 (5 bases). Between the trimmed V and J ends, which lost 6 bases and 5 bases, there was a span of 11 bases. CDR1 is MNHNS and CDR2 is SASEGT in the germline V gene. This CDR3 is 13 amino acids long. DNA of the CDR3: TGTGCCAGCAGGCCGCCCGGGAACAATGAGCAGTTCTTC. Amino acid sequence: CASRPPGNNEQFF.

This clonotype was seen ten or more times. This rearrangement joins TRBV7-2 to TRBJ2-7, with TRBD1 as a possible D gene (6 bases). The germline V gene has CDR1 SGHTA and CDR2 FQGNSA. The CDR3 has 14 amino acids. V was cut by 1 base and J by 5 bases, with 12 bases left in between. The CDR3 DNA reads TGTGCCAGCAGCTTAGACAGGGCTTCCCACGAGCAGTACTTC. It specifies CASSLDRASHEQYF.

This clonotype was found once. V gene TRBV19 combines with J gene TRBJ2-5; possible D gene TRBD2, 6 bases. Between the trimmed V and J ends, which lost 3 bases and 3 bases, there was a span of 11 bases. Germline loops: CDR1 LNHDA, CDR2 SQIVND (reference sequence). The CDR3 totals 14 residues. DNA of the CDR3: TGTGCCAGTAGTATGGGAGGTTTAGAAGAGACCCAGTACTTC. Protein sequence: CASSMGGLEETQYF.

As concerns this clonotype: A much larger clone differs from this one at a single base, so this may be a read error. V gene TRBV6-5 combines with J gene TRBJ2-1, with D perhaps TRBD2 (6 bases). Germline V gives CDR1 MNHEY, CDR2 SVGAGI. The CDR3 extends over 17 amino acids. CDR3 protein: CASSYSRWAGPYNEQSF. The CDR3 DNA sequence: TGTGCCAGCAGTTACTCGAGATGGGCGGGACCATACAATGAGCAGTCCTTC.

This clonotype was observed many times. J is TRBJ2-1 and V is TRBV20-1; 11 nucleotides agree with TRBD2. V dropped 2 bases and J dropped 4; count of bases not matched to a gene: 19. Germline V gene lookup returns CDR1 DFQATT and CDR2 SNEGSKA (reference sequence). This CDR3 region has 20 residues. In nucleotides, the CDR3 is TGCAGTGCTAGACGCGTCCGTGTAGCGGGAGGGGGCCGGGTTTACAATGAGCAGTTCTTC. Translating gives CSARRVRVAGGGRVYNEQFF.

The chain recombines TRBV11-2 with TRBJ2-7, with 14 bases lining up with TRBD2. The V gene end was trimmed by 1 base and the J gene end by 7 bases; junction bases not matched to a gene: 9. Germline lookup yields CDR1 SGHAT and CDR2 FQNNGV. The CDR3 covers 17 residues. CDR3 DNA sequence: TGTGCCAGCAGCTTAGTCGGGACTAGCGGGAGAGGGCATGAGCAGTACTTC. Translation gives CASSLVGTSGRGHEQYF.

The chain uses TRBV4-1 and TRBJ2-1, with D possibly matching TRBD1 (5 bases). CDR1 and CDR2 from the germline V gene are MGHRA and YSYEKL. The CDR3 is made up of 13 amino acids. V lost 0 bases to trimming and J lost 8 bases, with 8 bases between them. The CDR3 DNA reads as TGCGCCAGCAGCCAAGATGGGGCCCATGAGCAGTTCTTC. Protein product: CASSQDGAHEQFF.

V gene TRBV3-1 combines with J gene TRBJ2-3, with 7 nucleotides matching TRBD2. Unmatched junction bases numbered 6, after V lost 0 bases and J lost 3 bases. Germline V gene sequence: CDR1 LGHDT, CDR2 YNNKEL (reference sequence). The CDR3 totals 16 residues. The CDR3 protein is CASSQDFRTRTDTQYF. CDR3 in DNA: TGTGCCAGCAGCCAAGATTTTAGGACTAGAACAGATACGCAGTATTTT.